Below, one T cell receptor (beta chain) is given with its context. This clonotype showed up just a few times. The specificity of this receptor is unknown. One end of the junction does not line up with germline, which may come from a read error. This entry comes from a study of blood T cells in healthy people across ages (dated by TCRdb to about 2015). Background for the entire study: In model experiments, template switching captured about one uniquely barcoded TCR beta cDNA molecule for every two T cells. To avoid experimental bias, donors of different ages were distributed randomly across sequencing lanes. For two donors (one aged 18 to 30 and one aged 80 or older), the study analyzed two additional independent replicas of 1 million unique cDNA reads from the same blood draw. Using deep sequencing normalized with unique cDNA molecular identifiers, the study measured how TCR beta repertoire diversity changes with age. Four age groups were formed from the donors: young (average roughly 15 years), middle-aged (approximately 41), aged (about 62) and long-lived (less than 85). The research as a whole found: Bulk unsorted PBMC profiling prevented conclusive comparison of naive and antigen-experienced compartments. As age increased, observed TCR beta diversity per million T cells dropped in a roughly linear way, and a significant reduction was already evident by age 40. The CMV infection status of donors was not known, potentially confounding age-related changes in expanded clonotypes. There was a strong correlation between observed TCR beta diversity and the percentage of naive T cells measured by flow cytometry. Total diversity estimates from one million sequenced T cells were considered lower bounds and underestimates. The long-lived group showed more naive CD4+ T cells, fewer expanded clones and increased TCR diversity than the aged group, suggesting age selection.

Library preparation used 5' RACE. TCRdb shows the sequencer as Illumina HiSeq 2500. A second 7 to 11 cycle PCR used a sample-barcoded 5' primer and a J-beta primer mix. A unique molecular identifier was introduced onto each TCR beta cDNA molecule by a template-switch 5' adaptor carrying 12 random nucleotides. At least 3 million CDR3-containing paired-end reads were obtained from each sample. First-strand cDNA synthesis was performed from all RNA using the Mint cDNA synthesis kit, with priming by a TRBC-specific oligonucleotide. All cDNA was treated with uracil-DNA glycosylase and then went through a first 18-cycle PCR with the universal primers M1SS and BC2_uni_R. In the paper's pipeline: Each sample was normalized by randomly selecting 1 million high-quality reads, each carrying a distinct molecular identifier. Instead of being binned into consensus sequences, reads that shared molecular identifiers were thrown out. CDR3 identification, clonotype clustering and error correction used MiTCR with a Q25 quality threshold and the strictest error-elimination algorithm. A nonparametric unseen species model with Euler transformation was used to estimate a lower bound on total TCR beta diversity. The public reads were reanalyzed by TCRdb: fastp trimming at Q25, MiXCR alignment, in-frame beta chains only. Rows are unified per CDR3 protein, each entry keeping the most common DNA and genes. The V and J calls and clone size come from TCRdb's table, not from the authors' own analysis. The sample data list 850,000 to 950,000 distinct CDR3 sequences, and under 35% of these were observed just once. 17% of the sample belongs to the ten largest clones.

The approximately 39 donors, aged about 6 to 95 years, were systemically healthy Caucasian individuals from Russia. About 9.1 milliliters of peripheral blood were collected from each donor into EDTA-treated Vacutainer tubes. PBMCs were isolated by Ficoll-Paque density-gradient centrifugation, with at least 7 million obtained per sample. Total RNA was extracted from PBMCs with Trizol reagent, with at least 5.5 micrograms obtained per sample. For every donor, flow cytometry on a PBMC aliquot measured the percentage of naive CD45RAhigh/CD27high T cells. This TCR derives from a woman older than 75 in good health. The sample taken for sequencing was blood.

At the DNA level, the sequence is TGTGCCAGCAGTTTAGGACAGGGTTATATTTCACCCCTCCACTTT. It specifies CASSLGQGYISPLHF. This chain joins TRBV27 to TRBJ1-6; a stretch of 8 junction bases matches TRBD1. CDR1 and CDR2 were assigned from the germline V gene (reference sequence) as MNHEY and SMNVEV. Reading from cysteine to phenylalanine, the CDR3 counts 15 amino acids. Just CDR3 DNA is preserved here, 45 bases in frame from base 1.